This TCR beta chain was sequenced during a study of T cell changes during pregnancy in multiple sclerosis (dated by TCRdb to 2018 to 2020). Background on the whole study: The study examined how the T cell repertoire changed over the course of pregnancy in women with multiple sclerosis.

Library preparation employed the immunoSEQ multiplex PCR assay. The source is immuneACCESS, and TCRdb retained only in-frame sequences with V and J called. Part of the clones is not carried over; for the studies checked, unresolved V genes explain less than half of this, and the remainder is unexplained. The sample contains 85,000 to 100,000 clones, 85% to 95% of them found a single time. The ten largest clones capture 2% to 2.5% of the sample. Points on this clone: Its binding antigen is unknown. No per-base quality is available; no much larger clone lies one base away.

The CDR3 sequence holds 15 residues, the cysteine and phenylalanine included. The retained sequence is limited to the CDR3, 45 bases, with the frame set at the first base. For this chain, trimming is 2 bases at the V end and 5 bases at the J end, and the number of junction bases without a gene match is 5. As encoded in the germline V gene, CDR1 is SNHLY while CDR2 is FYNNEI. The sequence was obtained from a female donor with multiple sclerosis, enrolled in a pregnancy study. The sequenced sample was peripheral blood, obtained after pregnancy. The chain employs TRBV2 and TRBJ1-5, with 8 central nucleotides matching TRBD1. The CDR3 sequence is CASSEYRGSYQPQHF. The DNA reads TGTGCCAGCAGTGAATACAGGGGGAGCTATCAGCCCCAGCATTTT.